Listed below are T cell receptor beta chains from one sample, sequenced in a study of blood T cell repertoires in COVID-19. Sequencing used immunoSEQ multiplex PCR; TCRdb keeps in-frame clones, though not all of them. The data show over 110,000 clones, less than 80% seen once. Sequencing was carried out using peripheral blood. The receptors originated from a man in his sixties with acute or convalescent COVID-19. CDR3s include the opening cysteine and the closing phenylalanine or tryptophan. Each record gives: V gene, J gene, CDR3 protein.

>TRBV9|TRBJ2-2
CASSPDSNTGELFF
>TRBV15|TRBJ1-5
CATSRSTEGNQPQHF
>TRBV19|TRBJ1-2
CAGHPGTVGVPGGYTF
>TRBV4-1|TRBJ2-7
CASSQDQGLGYREGEQYF
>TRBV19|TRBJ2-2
CASRDRGRRADTGELFF
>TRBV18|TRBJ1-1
CASSLERDTEAFF
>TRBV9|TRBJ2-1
CASSVGDYYNEQFF
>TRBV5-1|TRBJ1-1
CASLAGNRADTEAFF
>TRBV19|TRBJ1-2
CASSILNYGYTF
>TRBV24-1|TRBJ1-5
CATSDFRGQPQHF
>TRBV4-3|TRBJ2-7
CASSQLLAGAGPYEQYF
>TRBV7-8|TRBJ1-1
CASSLRVGQIMNTEAFF
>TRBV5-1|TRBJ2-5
CASSPPSGRDKKTQYF
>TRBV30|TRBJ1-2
CAWKPGQGTPYYGYTF
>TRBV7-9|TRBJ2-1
CASSLLAGVNEQFF
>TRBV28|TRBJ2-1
CASSSGAGSYNEQFF
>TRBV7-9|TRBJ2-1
CASSSTSAFSYNEQFF
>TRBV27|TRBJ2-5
CASSLYGGRGGETQYF
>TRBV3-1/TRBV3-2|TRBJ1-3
CASSPRTAGNTIYF
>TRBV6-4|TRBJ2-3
CASSVGASTDTQYF
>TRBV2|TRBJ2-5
CASSGPGQGAQGETQYF
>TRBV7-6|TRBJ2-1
CASSLLASRISYNEQFF
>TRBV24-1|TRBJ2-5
CATSGGRGTQYF
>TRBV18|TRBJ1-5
CASSPLPLREPQHF
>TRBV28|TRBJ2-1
CASSFRAGGLDYNEQFF
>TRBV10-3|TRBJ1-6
CAIRQEWDSPLHF
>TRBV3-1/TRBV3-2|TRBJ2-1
CASSPLTDEQFF
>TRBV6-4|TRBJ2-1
CASSESENGGRASNEQFF
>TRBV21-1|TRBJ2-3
CASRSPRERALPRTDTQYF
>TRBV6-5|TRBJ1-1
CASSLDPDRGTEAFF
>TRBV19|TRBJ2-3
CASSTLFPDTQYF
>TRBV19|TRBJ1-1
CASRPPFETEAFF
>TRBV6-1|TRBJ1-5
CASSEAWGRSYQPQHF
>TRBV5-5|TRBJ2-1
CASSPGQTNYNEQFF
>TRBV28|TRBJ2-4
CASSNPQGAKNIQYF
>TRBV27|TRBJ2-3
CASSFFQSGDTQYF
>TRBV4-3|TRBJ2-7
CASSLYRDRFYEQYF
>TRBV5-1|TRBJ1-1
CASSLQSLSNTEAFF
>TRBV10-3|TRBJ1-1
CAISDQGGTRATEAFF
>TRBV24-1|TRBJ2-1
CATSAGVGKLTYNEQFF
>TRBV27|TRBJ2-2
CASSFRQENTGELFF
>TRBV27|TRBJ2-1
CASSLRTGEYNEQFF
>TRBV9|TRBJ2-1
CASSVELRGTSGRGDEQFF
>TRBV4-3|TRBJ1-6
CASSQAGAGYNSPLHF
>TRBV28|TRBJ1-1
CASTAGTFMNTEAFF